Each of the 11 T cell receptor beta chains below was sequenced from the same sample in a study of preoperative IRX-2 immunotherapy in early breast cancer (dated by TCRdb to about 2019). The library came from the immunoSEQ multiplex PCR assay. Entries here come from immuneACCESS through TCRdb and include only in-frame sequences with V and J called. Some clones fail to appear in such tables; in the studies checked, an unresolved V gene covers under half of the shortfall, and the cause of the remainder is unknown. This sample holds around 7,000 clones; approximately 80% were observed only once. The ten biggest clones cover roughly 15% of the sample. Read against the paper, the sample's treatment or condition label means: preoperative locoregional IRX-2 cytokine immunotherapy. The source material was tumor tissue, sampled after IRX-2 immunotherapy. Receptors originate from a human donor with breast cancer.

This chain uses TRBV7-4 with TRBJ2-1; no clear D. The germline V and J ends were trimmed by 2 bases and 5 bases, with 7 bases remaining between them. The CDR3 sequence is 13 residues long. Germline loops: CDR1 SGHVT, CDR2 SQSDAQ. CDR3 region: CASSLTRHNEQFF. The CDR3 DNA reads TGTGCCAGCAGCTTAACGCGGCACAATGAGCAGTTCTTC.

The gene calls are TRBV4-1 and TRBJ2-7, with TRBD1 identical over 7 bases. CDR3 length equals 15 residues. CDR1 and CDR2 from the germline V gene are MGHRA and YSYEKL. J was trimmed by 5 bases and V by 2 bases; bases with no gene match: 9. CDR3 DNA: TGCGCCAGCAGCCAACTCGACAGGGACATGGACGAGCAGTACTTC. It is translated as CASSQLDRDMDEQYF.

The J gene is TRBJ2-3, the V gene TRBV6-8; 7 bases fit TRBD1. The CDR3 runs to 15 residues. Germline V lookup: CDR1 MNHGY, CDR2 SAAAGT. Trimming removed 2 bases from V and 3 bases from J; junction bases left unmatched: 5. The DNA of the CDR3 is TGTGCCAGCAGTTACGCAGCAGGGGGTACAGATACGCAGTATTTT. It specifies CASSYAAGGTDTQYF.

This chain connects TRBV12-5 to TRBJ1-1; D gene ambiguous. Per germline, CDR1 LGHNT and CDR2 FRNRAP. This CDR3 comprises 15 residues. Trimming removed 1 base from V and 6 bases from J, with 15 bases in between. For the CDR3, the DNA is TGTGCTAGTGGTTTGGACCCCAACGCGGGCCCTGAAGCTTTCTTT. As protein: CASGLDPNAGPEAFF.

By share of the sample, this clone is medium-sized (0.01 to 0.1%). The gene calls are TRBV6-8 and TRBJ2-3, with TRBD1 as a possible D gene (8 bases). The length of the CDR3 is 16 residues. Per the germline V gene, CDR1 is MNHGY and CDR2 is SAAAGT. Deletions cut 4 bases from V and 9 bases from J, with 23 bases between. This chain's CDR3 is CASSSDREGIRYTQYF. Here the CDR3 DNA reads TGTGCCAGCAGTTCGGACAGGGAGGGCATCAGATACACGCAGTATTTT.

J is TRBJ1-5 and V is TRBV19, with 9 bases aligning to TRBD1. Per the germline V gene, CDR1 is LNHDA and CDR2 is SQIVND (reference sequence). The V and J ends lost 2 bases and 7 bases, in that order; junction bases with no gene match: 6. The CDR3 runs to 15 residues. The CDR3 sequence: CASSIWGQGGQPQHF. As DNA, the CDR3 is TGTGCCAGTAGTATATGGGGACAGGGCGGACAGCCCCAGCATTTT. The full variable domain, rest sourced from reference TRBV19 and TRBJ1-5, is DGGITQSPKYLFRKEGQNVTLSCEQNLNHDAMYWYRQDPGQGLRLIYYSQIVNDFQKGDIAEGYSVSREKKESFPLTVTSAQKNPTAFYLCASSIWGQGGQPQHFGDGTRLSIL.

This chain links TRBV23-1 with TRBJ1-5; 7 positions agree with TRBD1. TRBV23-1 is an open reading frame whose function is uncertain. The CDR3 totals 19 residues. V was pared by 6 bases and J by 4 bases, with 21 bases of the junction left unmatched. CDR3 DNA sequence: TGCGCCAGCAGCCAAGCGGGGAGGGCGGATAGACAGGGTAATCAGCCCCAGCATTTT. This codes for CASSQAGRADRQGNQPQHF.

V and J are TRBV5-1 and TRBJ2-1, with TRBD2 matching over 8 bases. Per the germline V gene, CDR1 is SGHRS and CDR2 is YFSETQ. V was clipped by 3 bases and J by 3 bases; unmatched bases: 8. This CDR3 has 16 residues. The CDR3 DNA sequence: TGCGCCAGCAGCTCTCCGGGACTAGGAGGCTACAATGAGCAGTTCTTC. Translated: CASSSPGLGGYNEQFF.

The table lists this clone with a count of one. The chain has TRBV19 and TRBJ1-1; D is possibly TRBD1 (6 bases). The CDR3 consists of 15 residues. Trimming removed 6 bases at V and 0 bases at J, with 14 bases between. Germline CDR1 reads LNHDA; CDR2 reads SQIVND (reference sequence). CDR3 coding DNA: TGTGCCAGTAGGGGCAAAGGGGGGGTGAACACTGAAGCTTTCTTT. Protein product: CASRGKGGVNTEAFF.

This clone came up once. The chain recombines TRBV5-1 with TRBJ1-6, with D possibly being TRBD1 (5 bases). Germline lookup yields CDR1 SGHRS and CDR2 YFSETQ. CDR3 length equals 14 residues. Trimming cost V 2 bases and J 5 bases, with 8 bases left between them. This chain's CDR3 is CASSFGRDNSPLHF. For the CDR3, the DNA is TGCGCCAGCAGCTTTGGCAGGGATAATTCACCCCTCCACTTT.

V and J are TRBV6-8 and TRBJ1-5; 7 bases line up with TRBD1. CDR1 is MNHGY, CDR2 SAAAGT, per germline. The V gene end was trimmed by 6 bases and the J gene end by 4 bases; junction bases not matched to a gene: 3. This CDR3 region has 13 residues. As DNA, the CDR3 is TGTGCCAGCAGCCAGGGGGTTAATCAGCCCCAGCATTTT. Protein product: CASSQGVNQPQHF.